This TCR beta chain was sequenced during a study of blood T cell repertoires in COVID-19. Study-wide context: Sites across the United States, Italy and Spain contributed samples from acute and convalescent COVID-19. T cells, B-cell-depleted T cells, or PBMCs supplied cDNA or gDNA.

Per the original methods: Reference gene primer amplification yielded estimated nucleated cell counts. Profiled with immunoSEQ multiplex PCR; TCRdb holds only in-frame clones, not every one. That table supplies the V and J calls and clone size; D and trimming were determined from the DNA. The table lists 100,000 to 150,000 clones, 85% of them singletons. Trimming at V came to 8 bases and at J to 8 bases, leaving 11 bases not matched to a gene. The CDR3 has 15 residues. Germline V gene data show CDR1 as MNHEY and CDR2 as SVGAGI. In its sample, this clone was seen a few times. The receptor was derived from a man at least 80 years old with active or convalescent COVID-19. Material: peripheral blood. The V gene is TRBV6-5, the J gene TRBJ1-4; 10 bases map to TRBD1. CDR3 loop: CASGERQGAGEKLFF. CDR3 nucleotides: TGTGCCAGCGGAGAGCGACAGGGGGCTGGGGAAAAACTGTTTTTT.